The 8 T cell receptor beta chains listed next were all sequenced from one sample in a study of identical twins. From the 5' RACE reads, TCRdb called clonotypes with MiXCR, one entry per CDR3 protein. The sample lists approximately 590,000 distinct CDR3 sequences, 9.6% occurring once. In addition, the sample was reused for a study of yellow fever vaccine responses in identical twins.

The sequencing input was PBMCs. The receptors were gathered from a woman under 30 in good health.

This clonotype was counted between two and nine times. CDR3 in DNA: TGTGCCAGCAGCCCCAGGGACAGTTATAGCACAGATACGCAGTATTTT. Amino acids: CASSPRDSYSTDTQYF. The chain combines TRBV7-8 with TRBJ2-3; 7 bases line up with TRBD1. The CDR3 is 16 amino acids. The germline CDR1 and CDR2 sequences are SGHVS and FQNEAQ. Losses at the gene ends were 5 bases for V and 0 bases for J; bases not matched to a gene: 8.

This clonotype was counted ten times or more. This chain connects TRBV3-1 to TRBJ2-2; a weak D match, TRBD1 (6 bases). Trimming left V 5 bases short and J 4 bases short, with 11 bases between. Germline V gene sequence: CDR1 LGHDT, CDR2 YNNKEL (reference sequence). CDR3 length: 14 amino acids. The CDR3 coding sequence is TGTGCCAGCAGCAAGAAACAGGGCACCGGGGAGCTGTTTTTT. Its translation: CASSKKQGTGELFF.

In its sample, this clonotype was seen many times. This chain uses TRBV7-9 with TRBJ2-2, with D possibly being TRBD1 (6 bases). Germline V lookup: CDR1 SEHNR, CDR2 FQNEAQ (reference sequence). The CDR3 totals 17 residues. The ends were cut back, 5 bases at V and 6 bases at J, with 22 bases in the middle. In DNA, the CDR3 is TGTGCCAGCAGCGCACTACGAGGGGACACACACCCCGGGGAGCTGTTTTTT. Translating gives CASSALRGDTHPGELFF.

This clonotype occurred many times. V is TRBV29-1 and J is TRBJ2-7, with D tentatively TRBD1 (6 bases). Trimming took 6 bases from V and 0 from J, leaving 9 bases between them. Germline assignment: CDR1 SQVTM and CDR2 ANQGSEA. The CDR3 has 12 residues. The CDR3 loop is CSVTGISYEQYF. CDR3 coding DNA: TGCAGCGTCACAGGGATCTCCTACGAGCAGTACTTC.

This clonotype showed up many times. The chain uses TRBV6-2 or TRBV6-3 and TRBJ2-5, with D unclear. CDR3 length equals 12 residues. Trimming cost V 6 bases and J 1 base, with 6 bases left between them. CDR1 is MNHEY and CDR2 is SVGEGT in the germline V gene. The CDR3 nucleotides read TGTGCCAGCAGCCAGATCCAAGAGACCCAGTACTTC. Its translation is CASSQIQETQYF.

The sample holds a few counts of this clonotype. The CDR3 DNA reads TGCAGTGCTAGAGATACTATGCGGGGGAAGGTTCTAGACGAGCAGTACTTC. It encodes CSARDTMRGKVLDEQYF. This chain links TRBV20-1 with TRBJ2-7; 7 bases align to TRBD2. V dropped 0 bases and J dropped 5; count of bases not matched to a gene: 16. This CDR3 spans 17 amino acids. Germline lookup yields CDR1 DFQATT and CDR2 SNEGSKA (reference sequence).

This clonotype was seen more than once but under ten times. V usage is TRBV7-8 and J usage is TRBJ2-3; D possibly matches TRBD1 or TRBD2 (5 bases each). The length of the CDR3 is 16 residues. V was trimmed by 1 base and J by 8 bases, leaving 19 bases between them. Germline V gene lookup returns CDR1 SGHVS and CDR2 FQNEAQ. CDR3 residues: CASSLVGYGGLVTQYF. The CDR3 DNA reads as TGTGCCAGCAGCTTAGTGGGCTATGGGGGTTTAGTTACGCAGTATTTT.

This clonotype was seen ten or more times. The V gene is TRBV2, the J gene TRBJ2-3; 9 positions match TRBD2. From germline, CDR1 is SNHLY and CDR2 FYNNEI. The CDR3 totals 14 residues. The trim removed 5 bases at V and 1 base at J, leaving 1 base unmatched. The CDR3 spells CASSPSGGTDTQYF. The CDR3 DNA reads TGTGCCAGCAGTCCTAGCGGGGGCACAGATACGCAGTATTTT.